One sample yielded the 18 T cell receptor beta chains listed below, sequenced in a study of control samples from healthy donors and cancer patients. Generated by immunoSEQ multiplex PCR, the TCRdb table keeps only in-frame clones and is missing some. The table has under 450,000 clones, about nine tenths seen once. Sequencing was performed on PBMCs. The source is a man in his forties or fifties with head and neck cancer.

The genes are TRBV7-9 and TRBJ1-2; D may be TRBD1 (5 bases). The V gene lost 1 base and the J gene lost 7 bases, with 7 bases spanning the gap. Looked up from germline, CDR1 is SEHNR and CDR2 is FQNEAQ (reference sequence). This CDR3 is built from 12 residues. The CDR3 DNA reads as TGTGCCAGCAGCTTAGTAGGGGTTGGCTACACCTTC. It encodes CASSLVGVGYTF.

The chain's CDR3 is CATSDSGLAGLNEQFF. CDR3 nucleotide sequence: TGTGCCACCAGTGATTCGGGACTAGCGGGACTTAATGAGCAGTTCTTC. The chain employs TRBV24-1 and TRBJ2-1, with 13 bases aligning to TRBD2. Germline CDR1 KGHDR, CDR2 SFDVKD. The CDR3 sequence is 16 residues long. Losses at the gene ends were 2 bases for V and 7 bases for J; bases not matched to a gene: 4.

The genes are TRBV9 and TRBJ1-6, with TRBD1 matching over 10 bases. With V trimmed by 4 bases and J by 9 bases, 7 bases remained unmatched. CDR1 and CDR2 from the germline V gene are SGDLS and YYNGEE. CDR3 length equals 15 residues. CDR3 sequence (DNA): TGTGCCAGCAGCTATTCGGGACAGGGGCTTTCACCCCTCCACTTT. Translating it yields CASSYSGQGLSPLHF.

The chain links TRBV18 to TRBJ2-7; TRBD2 is a possible D gene (5 bases). Between the trimmed V and J ends, which lost 1 base and 5 bases, there was a span of 9 bases. The CDR3 has 13 amino acids. The germline CDR1 and CDR2 sequences are KGHSH and LQKENI. The CDR3 DNA follows: TGTGCCAGCTCACCACGGGGAGCCCACGAGCAGTACTTC. Residues: CASSPRGAHEQYF.

This clone turned up a few times. The chain employs TRBV11-3 and TRBJ2-7, with D perhaps matching TRBD1 or TRBD2 (5 bases each). The CDR3 has 16 amino acids. Germline values: CDR1 SGHNT, CDR2 YENEEA. Trimming left V 3 bases short and J 0 bases short, with 15 bases between. CDR3 sequence: CASSFDTEGSSYEQYF. The CDR3 bases are TGTGCCAGCAGCTTTGATACCGAGGGGAGCTCCTACGAGCAGTACTTC.

V is TRBV2 and J is TRBJ1-1; D is uncertain. Trimming removed 3 bases from V and 6 bases from J, with 2 bases in between. From germline, CDR1 is SNHLY and CDR2 FYNNEI. This CDR3 has 10 amino acids. CDR3 coding DNA: TGTGCCAGCAGTGATGCTGAAGCTTTCTTT. Translating gives CASSDAEAFF.

This clone was seen more than once but under ten times. The chain is built from TRBV27 and TRBJ2-7; D unclear. V gave up 5 bases and J gave up 0 bases, with 14 bases separating them. The CDR3 length is 15 residues. CDR1 is MNHEY, CDR2 SMNVEV, per germline (reference sequence). The CDR3 sequence: CASSIIGPNSYEQYF. Here the CDR3 DNA reads TGTGCCAGCAGTATAATAGGCCCCAACTCCTACGAGCAGTACTTC.

The V gene is TRBV28, the J gene TRBJ2-4, with 8 bases that match TRBD1. CDR1 and CDR2 (germline): MDHEN, SYDVKM. J was trimmed by 10 bases and V by 3 bases; bases with no gene match: 8. The CDR3 contains 14 residues. CDR3 DNA sequence: TGTGCCAGCAGTTTCTCTGTCAGGGGGCCTATTCAGTACTTC. Its translation is CASSFSVRGPIQYF.

Concerning this clone itself: Other DNA sequences in the sample encode the same CDR3. V gene TRBV6-5 combines with J gene TRBJ1-2, with D unresolved. The V gene lost 6 bases and the J gene lost 1 base, with 6 bases spanning the gap. Germline lookup yields CDR1 MNHEY and CDR2 SVGAGI. The CDR3 is 12 amino acids. Here the CDR3 reads CASRGSNYGYTF. The CDR3 DNA is TGTGCCAGCAGGGGCAGTAACTATGGCTACACCTTC.

V and J are TRBV11-2 and TRBJ2-6; 12 bases map to TRBD2. CDR1 is SGHAT and CDR2 is FQNNGV in the germline V gene. The CDR3 length is 17 residues. Germline trimming cut 6 bases from V and 0 bases from J; bases unmatched to any gene: 3. The CDR3 DNA sequence: TGTGCCAGCAGGGGACTAGCGGGCCGCTCTGGGGCCAACGTCCTGACTTTC. It yields the protein CASRGLAGRSGANVLTF. The full variable domain, with the rest looked up from reference TRBV11-2 and TRBJ2-6, is EAGVAQSPRYKIIEKRQSVAFWCNPISGHATLYWYQQILGQGPKLLIQFQNNGVVDDSQLPKDRFSAERLKGVDSTLKIQPAKLEDSAVYLCASRGLAGRSGANVLTFGAGSRLTVL.

This sequence joins TRBV10-1 and TRBJ2-1, with 7 bases that match TRBD1. Trimming at V came to 3 bases and at J to 9 bases, leaving 11 bases not matched to a gene. There are 15 residues in the CDR3. Germline-derived CDR1 and CDR2 are WNHNN and SYGVQD (reference sequence). The chain's CDR3 is CASSEGTVGKTEQFF. DNA for the CDR3: TGCGCCAGCAGTGAAGGGACAGTAGGGAAAACTGAGCAGTTCTTC.

The CDR3 is CASRLSPGTTNEKLFF. The CDR3 DNA is TGTGCCAGCAGACTCTCCCCGGGGACAACTAATGAAAAACTGTTTTTT. This chain connects TRBV27 to TRBJ1-4, with D uncertain. Trimming removed 6 bases from V and 0 bases from J, with 14 bases in between. CDR3 length equals 16 residues. Germline V gene lookup returns CDR1 MNHEY and CDR2 SMNVEV (reference sequence).

The chain links TRBV15 to TRBJ2-6; TRBD1 is a possible D gene (5 bases). The CDR3 is 15 amino acids. Between the trimmed V and J ends, which lost 5 bases and 2 bases, there was a span of 10 bases. In germline, CDR1 is LNHNV, CDR2 YYDKDF (reference sequence). Here the CDR3 DNA reads TGTGCCACCAGCTTGGACATTGCTGGGGCCAACGTCCTGACTTTC. Encoded protein: CATSLDIAGANVLTF. Full variable domain (rest looked up from reference TRBV15 and TRBJ2-6): DAMVIQNPRYQVTQFGKPVTLSCSQTLNHNVMYWYQQKSSQAPKLLFHYYDKDFNNEADTPDNFQSRRPNTSFCFLDIRSPGLGDTAMYLCATSLDIAGANVLTFGAGSRLTVL.

The chain is built from TRBV5-4 and TRBJ2-2, with TRBD1 matching 10 bases. Germline trimming cut 3 bases from V and 7 bases from J; bases unmatched to any gene: 6. CDR3 length equals 15 residues. Germline CDR1 and CDR2: SGHNT and YYREEE (reference sequence). CDR3 protein: CASSSRQGAVGELFF. In DNA form, the CDR3 reads TGTGCCAGCAGCTCTAGACAGGGGGCTGTCGGGGAGCTGTTTTTT. The full variable domain, rest sourced from reference TRBV5-4 and TRBJ2-2, is ETGVTQSPTHLIKTRGQQVTLRCSSQSGHNTVSWYQQALGQGPQFIFQYYREEENGRGNFPPRFSGLQFPNYSSELNVNALELDDSALYLCASSSRQGAVGELFFGEGSRLTVL.

This clone occurred once. The V and J genes are TRBV30 and TRBJ2-7; no reliable D call. CDR1 is GTSNPN and CDR2 is SVGIG in the germline V gene (reference sequence). CDR3 length: 12 amino acids. The ends were cut back, 0 bases at V and 1 base at J, with 4 bases in the middle. CDR3 region: CAWSVWSYEQYF. The CDR3 region has the DNA TGTGCCTGGAGTGTCTGGTCCTACGAGCAGTACTTC.

CDR3 DNA sequence: TGTGCCAGCAGCAAAGTAGGGCCCAGTAGGACACCCCTCCACTTT. Amino acid sequence: CASSKVGPSRTPLHF. V usage is TRBV21-1 and J usage is TRBJ1-6. TRBV21-1 is a recognized pseudogene. There are 15 residues in the CDR3.

V gene TRBV6-5 combines with J gene TRBJ1-3; TRBD1 might be the D (6 bases). The CDR3 contains 15 residues. Trimming pared 6 bases from V and 1 base from J, leaving 13 bases between. From germline, CDR1 is MNHEY and CDR2 SVGAGI. In DNA, the CDR3 is TGTGCCAGCAGGCCCGGACAGACTTCTGGAAACACCATATATTTT. This encodes CASRPGQTSGNTIYF.

This sequence joins TRBV5-8 and TRBJ1-6; D ambiguous. V lost 1 base and J lost 12, with 20 bases in between. CDR1 and CDR2 (germline): SGHTS, YDEGEE. The CDR3 spans 16 residues. CDR3 DNA: TGTGCCAGCAGCTTGTTTGTTGTGGCCCAACGCTTACCCCTCCACTTT. It yields the protein CASSLFVVAQRLPLHF.